Listed here is a single T cell receptor beta chain. Its target is not known. Using unique molecular identifiers, the investigators prepared the TCRbeta library. TCRdb redid the calling of the PCR reads with MiXCR, one entry per CDR3 protein. The data contain nearly 350,000 distinct CDR3 sequences, roughly 15% of them seen just once; the ten biggest clones take up roughly 40%. This sample is part of a study of T-cell reconstitution after alpha-beta-depleted transplantation in children. Trimming cost V 5 bases and J 6 bases, with 20 bases left between them. The CDR3 has 16 residues. CDR1 is MDHEN, CDR2 SYDVKM, per germline. Whole-study results and caveats: The high TCRbeta diversity at day 60 in some patients came from surviving recipient T cells and thymic progenitors.

The sequence was collected from a male patient between 2 and 10 years old who had a stem cell transplant for acute lymphoblastic leukemia, so the T cells may come from the graft donor. Here the sequenced sample was PBMCs, mostly from graft donor cells, taken 360 days after TCRalphabeta/CD19-depleted stem cell transplant. V is TRBV28 and J is TRBJ2-1; D is unclear. CDR3 protein: CASSPPVYPKGNEQFF. For the CDR3, the DNA is TGTGCCAGCAGTCCCCCGGTCTATCCTAAAGGCAATGAGCAGTTCTTC.